The next 25 T cell receptor beta chains were all read from a single sample in a study of T cell responses to AZD1222 COVID-19 vaccine. Produced via immunoSEQ multiplex PCR; TCRdb's table is partial and in-frame only. The sample has about 130,000 clones; 80% to 95% are singletons. Sequencing used peripheral blood, obtained 28 days after the second AZD1222 dose. The origin of the receptors is an adult who received the AZD1222 COVID-19 vaccine.

V usage is TRBV19 and J usage is TRBJ2-1; 8 nucleotides agree with TRBD1. This CDR3 has 13 amino acids. The germline V gene encodes CDR1 LNHDA and CDR2 SQIVND (reference sequence). The junction had 6 bases not matched to a gene; V was cut back by 5 bases and J by 9 bases. CDR3: CASSPGQGIEQFF. CDR3 DNA sequence: TGTGCCAGTAGTCCAGGACAGGGAATTGAGCAGTTCTTC. The whole variable domain, remainder taken from reference TRBV19 and TRBJ2-1, is DGGITQSPKYLFRKEGQNVTLSCEQNLNHDAMYWYRQDPGQGLRLIYYSQIVNDFQKGDIAEGYSVSREKKESFPLTVTSAQKNPTAFYLCASSPGQGIEQFFGPGTRLTVL.

This chain connects TRBV7-8 to TRBJ2-5; D not certain. Trimming took 5 bases from V and 5 from J, leaving 24 bases between them. The germline V gene has CDR1 SGHVS and CDR2 FQNEAQ. CDR3 length: 17 residues. The CDR3 DNA reads as TGTGCCAGCAGCGTGAGTGGTCGGGCTAGTATGAGTGAGACCCAGTACTTC. Its translation is CASSVSGRASMSETQYF.

The chain has TRBV6-6 and TRBJ2-7, with TRBD1 matching over 7 bases. Trimming removed 5 bases from V and 2 bases from J; junction bases left unmatched: 6. The V gene's germline CDR1 is MNHNY and CDR2 SVGAGI (reference sequence). This CDR3 contains 14 residues. The CDR3 region has the DNA TGTGCCAGCAGTACGACAGGGCGACCCTACGAGCAGTACTTC. Protein product: CASSTTGRPYEQYF.

The chain couples TRBV3-1 (or the pseudogene TRBV3-2) to TRBJ1-3; D is unresolved. The ends were cut back, 6 bases at V and 2 bases at J, with 14 bases in the middle. The CDR3 runs to 15 residues. CDR1 is LGHDT and CDR2 is YNNKEL in the germline V gene (reference sequence). The CDR3 DNA reads as TGTGCCAGCAGGCCGGCGGCAGAGCCTGGAAACACCATATATTTT. Amino acid sequence: CASRPAAEPGNTIYF.

This chain connects TRBV9 to TRBJ2-3; possible D gene TRBD1, 6 bases. CDR3 size: 17 residues. Germline CDR1 SGDLS, CDR2 YYNGEE. V was clipped by 0 bases and J by 5 bases, with 19 bases between them. The CDR3 region has the DNA TGTGCCAGCAGCGTAGCAGGGGACGCAGTAATGGGAGATACGCAGTATTTT. This sequence encodes CASSVAGDAVMGDTQYF.

The V call is TRBV27, the J call TRBJ2-2, with 9 bases aligning to TRBD2. V was clipped by 6 bases and J by 6 bases; unmatched bases: 8. Germline CDR1 is MNHEY and CDR2 is SMNVEV (reference sequence). This CDR3 has 15 residues. The CDR3 coding sequence is TGTGCCAGCAGGGGTAGCGGGAGAAGGGCCGGGGAGCTGTTTTTT. Protein: CASRGSGRRAGELFF.

J is TRBJ1-1 and V is TRBV5-4; D possibly corresponds to TRBD1 (6 bases). The V gene's germline CDR1 is SGHNT and CDR2 YYREEE (reference sequence). Trimming left V 4 bases short and J 3 bases short, with 16 bases between. CDR3 size: 15 residues. In nucleotides, the CDR3 is TGTGCCAGCAGCCGAGAGACAGGAGATTACACTGAAGCTTTCTTT. Translation gives CASSRETGDYTEAFF.

The gene calls are TRBV11-2 and TRBJ2-5, with a possible D match to TRBD1 (6 bases). Germline V lookup: CDR1 SGHAT, CDR2 FQNNGV. Trimming took off 5 bases at V and 1 base at J, with 11 bases between the two ends. This CDR3 contains 14 residues. The CDR3 sequence is CASSNRDTQETQYF. The CDR3 nucleotides read TGTGCCAGCAGCAACCGGGACACCCAAGAGACCCAGTACTTC.

This rearrangement joins TRBV3-1 (or the pseudogene TRBV3-2) to TRBJ2-2; TRBD2 matches at 7 bases. CDR1 is LGHDT, CDR2 YNNKEL, per germline (reference sequence). The CDR3 sequence is 16 residues long. V lost 4 bases, J lost 5 bases, and 10 bases stayed unmatched. CDR3 sequence: CASSRGLGSGTGELFF. The CDR3 nucleotides are TGTGCCAGCAGCCGCGGACTAGGGTCGGGGACCGGGGAGCTGTTTTTT.

This clone was seen just once. CDR3 sequence: CASSLAGGYNEQFF. The CDR3 coding sequence is TGTGCCAGCAGCTTAGCGGGGGGTTACAATGAGCAGTTCTTC. V is TRBV7-7 and J is TRBJ2-1; D possibly corresponds to TRBD2 (6 bases). This CDR3 has 14 residues. V gave up 0 bases and J gave up 4 bases, with 7 bases separating them. Looked up from germline, CDR1 is SSHAT and CDR2 is FNYEAQ (reference sequence).

The DNA for the CDR3 is TGTGCCAGCCGAGACAATGAGCAGTTCTTC. Translated, it gives CASRDNEQFF. The rearrangement links TRBV18 to TRBJ2-1; no firm D call. Germline CDR1 reads KGHSH; CDR2 reads LQKENI. CDR3 length: 10 residues. The germline V and J ends were trimmed by 8 bases and 5 bases, with 4 bases remaining between them.

The chain joins TRBV7-2 to TRBJ1-5, with 7 bases matching TRBD1. J gave up 6 bases and V 5 bases, and 4 bases lay outside the gene matches. Germline V gene lookup returns CDR1 SGHTA and CDR2 FQGNSA. The CDR3 runs to 13 residues. CDR3 coding DNA: TGTGCCAGCAGCCTCCGACAGGGTCAGCCCCAGCATTTT. This gives the protein CASSLRQGQPQHF.

This rearrangement joins TRBV11-1 to TRBJ2-1; D remains unclear. V shed 5 bases and J shed 8 bases, with 16 bases lying between them. The germline CDR1 and CDR2 sequences are SGHAT and FQDESV (reference sequence). The CDR3 has 14 residues. The CDR3 region is CASSRGRTLDEQFF. The CDR3 DNA reads TGTGCCAGCAGCCGAGGACGTACGCTGGATGAGCAGTTCTTC.

The CDR3 sequence: CSVTRWGGPGNTIYF. CDR3 nucleotides: TGCAGCGTTACCCGTTGGGGGGGCCCCGGAAACACCATATATTTT. The chain joins TRBV29-1 to TRBJ1-3; weak D call: TRBD1 (6 bases). This CDR3 comprises 15 residues. The ends were cut back, 5 bases at V and 4 bases at J, with 18 bases in the middle. The V gene's germline CDR1 is SQVTM and CDR2 ANQGSEA. The full variable domain, completed using reference TRBV29-1 and TRBJ1-3, is SAVISQKPSRDICQRGTSLTIQCQVDSQVTMMFWYRQQPGQSLTLIATANQGSEATYESGFVIDKFPISRPNLTFSTLTVSNMSPEDSSIYLCSVTRWGGPGNTIYFGEGSWLTVV.

The genes are TRBV7-9 and TRBJ1-2, with 8 bases lining up with TRBD1. V shed 5 bases, J shed 5 bases, and the junction held 4 bases outside the gene matches. Germline V gene data show CDR1 as SEHNR and CDR2 as FQNEAQ (reference sequence). The CDR3 loop spans 13 amino acids. The CDR3 is CASSPGGLYGYTF. The CDR3 coding sequence is TGTGCCAGCAGCCCAGGGGGCCTTTATGGCTACACCTTC.

The genes are TRBV29-1 and TRBJ2-1; 8 bases align to TRBD2. Germline V gene sequence: CDR1 SQVTM, CDR2 ANQGSEA. V was clipped by 4 bases and J by 5 bases; unmatched bases: 10. The CDR3 is 15 residues long. CDR3 protein: CSVAGREGDDNEQFF. The CDR3 DNA is TGCAGCGTTGCGGGTCGGGAGGGCGATGACAATGAGCAGTTCTTC.

The V call is TRBV27, the J call TRBJ1-5; D is ambiguous. The CDR3 has 13 amino acids. With 3 bases removed from V and 4 bases from J, the gap between germline ends came to 7 bases. Germline V gene data show CDR1 as MNHEY and CDR2 as SMNVEV (reference sequence). Written as DNA, the CDR3 is TGTGCCAGCAGTTTCAAGGTAAATCAGCCCCAGCATTTT. Amino acids: CASSFKVNQPQHF.

The sample holds one count of this clone. V is TRBV30 and J is TRBJ1-2; a possible D gene is TRBD1 (6 bases). CDR3 length equals 17 residues. CDR1 and CDR2 (germline): GTSNPN, SVGIG (reference sequence). The V and J ends lost 1 base and 0 bases respectively, with 18 bases between them. In nucleotides, the CDR3 is TGTGCCTGGAGTGCCGCGGGGGGCGCCCTGACTAACTATGGCTACACCTTC. This translates into CAWSAAGGALTNYGYTF. Looking up the rest from reference TRBV30 and TRBJ1-2 gives the full variable domain: SQTIHQWPATLVQPVGSPLSLECTVEGTSNPNLYWYRQAAGRGLQLLFYSVGIGQISSEVPQNLSASRPQDRQFILSSKKLLLSDSGFYLCAWSAAGGALTNYGYTFGSGTRLTVV.

J is TRBJ2-3 and V is TRBV20-1; 11 positions match TRBD2. CDR1 is DFQATT, CDR2 SNEGSKA, per germline (reference sequence). After removal of 3 bases from V and 3 bases from J, the junction contained 14 bases not matched to a gene. The CDR3 length is 18 residues. This chain's CDR3 is CSASHYRTSGSGTDTQYF. CDR3 nucleotide sequence: TGCAGTGCTAGTCATTACAGAACTAGCGGGAGTGGTACAGATACGCAGTATTTT.

The CDR3 DNA reads TGTGCCAGCAGCTTAGACAGTAGCGGGGGGGCACAGACCCAGTACTTC. Translated, it gives CASSLDSSGGAQTQYF. The chain recombines TRBV7-2 with TRBJ2-5; 11 bases map to TRBD2. The V gene's germline CDR1 is SGHTA and CDR2 FQGNSA. Unmatched junction bases numbered 7, after V lost 1 base and J lost 6 bases. This CDR3 has 16 residues. The full variable domain, rest sourced from reference TRBV7-2 and TRBJ2-5, is GAGVSQSPSNKVTEKGKDVELRCDPISGHTALYWYRQSLGQGLEFLIYFQGNSAPDKSGLPSDRFSAERTGGSVSTLTIQRTQQEDSAVYLCASSLDSSGGAQTQYFGPGTRLLVL.

This chain connects TRBV12-5 to TRBJ2-5, with 8 nucleotides matching TRBD1. The CDR3 runs 14 residues. The trim removed 7 bases at V and 7 bases at J, leaving 11 bases unmatched. Germline V gene lookup returns CDR1 LGHNT and CDR2 FRNRAP. The chain's CDR3 is CASAPGQVDGTQYF. The CDR3 nucleotides read TGTGCTAGTGCCCCGGGACAGGTGGACGGGACCCAGTACTTC. Together with reference TRBV12-5 and TRBJ2-5, the CDR3 gives the full variable domain: DARVTQTPRHKVTEMGQEVTMRCQPILGHNTVFWYRQTMMQGLELLAYFRNRAPLDDSGMPKDRFSAEMPDATLATLKIQPSEPRDSAVYFCASAPGQVDGTQYFGPGTRLLVL.

This chain joins TRBV4-3 and TRBJ2-1; no clear D. CDR1 and CDR2 from the germline V gene are LGHNA and YSLEER. V dropped 0 bases and J dropped 0 bases, with 12 bases sitting between them. CDR3 length: 17 residues. As DNA, the CDR3 is TGCGCCAGCAGCCAAGACCCGCCACCCGCCTCCTACAATGAGCAGTTCTTC. Translation: CASSQDPPPASYNEQFF.

This chain connects TRBV7-8 to TRBJ1-5, with D perhaps TRBD1 (5 bases). Trimming stripped 5 bases from V and 3 bases from J, with 14 bases between. Germline-derived CDR1 and CDR2 are SGHVS and FQNEAQ. The CDR3 has 15 residues. The CDR3 sequence: CASSPAGVTNQPQHF. CDR3 sequence (DNA): TGTGCCAGCAGCCCCGCGGGGGTAACCAATCAGCCCCAGCATTTT. Full variable domain (missing parts from reference TRBV7-8 and TRBJ1-5): GAGVSQSPRYKVAKRGQDVALRCDPISGHVSLFWYQQALGQGPEFLTYFQNEAQLDKSGLPSDRFFAERPEGSVSTLKIQRTQQEDSAVYLCASSPAGVTNQPQHFGDGTRLSIL.

In this sample, this clone turned up once. J is TRBJ1-5 and V is TRBV5-8; no clear D gene. The germline CDR1 and CDR2 sequences are SGHTS and YDEGEE. V lost 0 bases and J lost 0, with 7 bases in between. The CDR3 has 15 amino acids. This CDR3 is CASSLVGGSNQPQHF. The CDR3 DNA is TGTGCCAGCAGCTTGGTAGGCGGTAGCAATCAGCCCCAGCATTTT.

The genes are TRBV2 and TRBJ2-7; D ambiguous. Germline values: CDR1 SNHLY, CDR2 FYNNEI. The CDR3 runs 15 residues. Trimming took off 3 bases at V and 0 bases at J, with 12 bases between the two ends. The CDR3 DNA is TGTGCCAGCAGTGAGGGCCAGAGAAACTCCTACGAGCAGTACTTC. Protein: CASSEGQRNSYEQYF. The whole variable domain, filled in from reference TRBV2 and TRBJ2-7, reads EPEVTQTPSHQVTQMGQEVILRCVPISNHLYFYWYRQILGQKVEFLVSFYNNEISEKSEIFDDQFSVERPDGSNFTLKIRSTKLEDSAMYFCASSEGQRNSYEQYFGPGTRLTVT.